This entry lists 26 T cell receptor beta chains sequenced from one sample in a study of OX40 agonist ivuxolimab in advanced cancers. The protocol was immunoSEQ multiplex PCR, while the TCRdb copy is restricted to in-frame clones and leaves out a portion. The profile shows fewer than 60,000 clones, 88% of them singletons. Sequences were derived from CD4+ or CD8+ T cells sorted from blood, sampled in a trial of the OX40 agonist ivuxolimab. These receptors all come from an adult with an advanced solid tumor such as melanoma, head and neck, liver or kidney cancer.

The chain carries TRBV7-6 and TRBJ2-3, with 7 bases fitting TRBD2. The junction had 15 bases not matched to a gene; V was cut back by 5 bases and J by 1 base. CDR3 length equals 18 residues. Germline values: CDR1 SGHVS, CDR2 FNYEAQ. The CDR3 loop is CASSPAPGTIVGTDTQYF. The CDR3, as DNA: TGTGCCAGCAGCCCCGCCCCCGGGACTATAGTGGGCACAGATACGCAGTATTTT.

The chain recombines TRBV5-1 with TRBJ1-1; TRBD1 agrees at 9 bases. The CDR3 is 13 residues long. With 3 bases clipped from V and 5 bases from J, the junction kept 2 bases outside the gene matches. Germline V lookup: CDR1 SGHRS, CDR2 YFSETQ. The CDR3 DNA reads TGCGCCAGCAGCTCGACAGGGGGGACTGAAGCTTTCTTT. This translates into CASSSTGGTEAFF.

V and J are TRBV10-3 and TRBJ2-5; a weak D match, TRBD2 (5 bases). The CDR3 is 16 residues long. Germline CDR1 is ENHRY and CDR2 is SYGVKD. Trimming shortened V by 2 bases and J by 7 bases, and 20 bases separated the two germline ends. Written as DNA, the CDR3 is TGTGCCATCAGTGAGCAGACCTCCGGAGGTTCGGGGACCCAGTACTTC. It is translated as CAISEQTSGGSGTQYF.

This chain links TRBV2 with TRBJ2-7, with 7 bases fitting TRBD2. The V gene's germline CDR1 is SNHLY and CDR2 FYNNEI. CDR3 length: 14 residues. Unmatched junction bases numbered 4, after V lost 2 bases and J lost 3 bases. The CDR3 loop is CASSEYGTIYEQYF. CDR3 coding DNA: TGTGCCAGCAGTGAATATGGGACTATCTACGAGCAGTACTTC.

V gene TRBV15 combines with J gene TRBJ2-6; D is uncertain. Deletions cut 1 base from V and 2 bases from J, with 6 bases between. Germline assignment: CDR1 LNHNV and CDR2 YYDKDF (reference sequence). The CDR3 totals 15 residues. CDR3 amino acids: CATSRVSPGANVLTF. The CDR3 DNA follows: TGTGCCACCAGCAGAGTCTCGCCTGGGGCCAACGTCCTGACTTTC.

This clone has a handful of counts. The chain joins TRBV11-2 to TRBJ1-2; TRBD1 aligns across 8 bases. The CDR3 spans 14 residues. Looked up from germline, CDR1 is SGHAT and CDR2 is FQNNGV. With 5 bases clipped from V and 2 bases from J, the junction kept 4 bases outside the gene matches. CDR3 nucleotides: TGTGCCAGCAGCCCTAACAGGGGGAACTATGGCTACACCTTC. This encodes CASSPNRGNYGYTF. Combining the CDR3 with reference TRBV11-2 and TRBJ1-2 gives the whole variable domain EAGVAQSPRYKIIEKRQSVAFWCNPISGHATLYWYQQILGQGPKLLIQFQNNGVVDDSQLPKDRFSAERLKGVDSTLKIQPAKLEDSAVYLCASSPNRGNYGYTFGSGTRLTVV.

This chain connects TRBV9 to TRBJ2-4; D not certain. Germline CDR1 reads SGDLS; CDR2 reads YYNGEE. The CDR3 spans 14 residues. V was pared by 1 base and J by 5 bases, with 10 bases between. This CDR3 is CASSVTGNQNIQYF. The CDR3, as DNA: TGTGCCAGCAGCGTAACTGGGAACCAAAACATTCAGTACTTC.

The table lists this clone with a count of one. V is TRBV28 and J is TRBJ2-3; D remains unclear. CDR1 and CDR2 from the germline V gene are MDHEN and SYDVKM. The V and J ends lost 6 bases and 0 bases respectively, with 4 bases between them. The CDR3 sequence is 12 residues long. The CDR3 nucleotides are TGTGCCAGCAGGACTAGCACAGATACGCAGTATTTT. Its protein is CASRTSTDTQYF.

This clone was counted a few times. The chain uses TRBV7-9 and TRBJ1-3; unclear D gene. CDR3 length: 15 residues. CDR1 is SEHNR and CDR2 is FQNEAQ in the germline V gene (reference sequence). Trimming pared 2 bases from V and 0 bases from J, leaving 8 bases between. The CDR3 sequence is CASSLLLGSGNTIYF. The CDR3 nucleotides read TGTGCCAGCAGCTTACTTCTGGGCTCTGGAAACACCATATATTTT.

The rearrangement uses TRBV9 and TRBJ2-1; 8 nucleotides match TRBD2. The germline CDR1 and CDR2 sequences are SGDLS and YYNGEE. This CDR3 region has 17 residues. J lost 4 bases, V lost 0 bases, and 9 bases had no gene match. The CDR3 reads CASSVGTSNPAYNEQFF. In DNA form, the CDR3 reads TGTGCCAGCAGCGTAGGGACTAGCAATCCGGCATACAATGAGCAGTTCTTC.

The chain employs TRBV6-4 and TRBJ2-1; 10 nucleotides line up with TRBD2. Germline CDR1 reads MRHNA; CDR2 reads SNTAGT. CDR3 length equals 15 residues. The V and J ends lost 5 bases and 4 bases, in that order; junction bases with no gene match: 5. Here the CDR3 DNA reads TGTGCCAGCAGTCCGGGACTAGCGCTATACAATGAGCAGTTCTTC. It specifies CASSPGLALYNEQFF.

V gene TRBV28 combines with J gene TRBJ1-1, with TRBD1 as a possible D gene (5 bases). CDR3 size: 15 residues. V gave up 5 bases and J gave up 7 bases, with 20 bases separating them. Germline values: CDR1 MDHEN, CDR2 SYDVKM. The CDR3 coding sequence is TGTGCCAGCAGTACCGGGGCCCGCGGGGCCGGTGAAGCTTTCTTT. It specifies CASSTGARGAGEAFF.

The rearrangement uses TRBV28 and TRBJ1-5; no clear D. The CDR3 has 14 residues. The V gene lost 1 base and the J gene lost 0 bases, with 4 bases spanning the gap. The germline gives CDR1 MDHEN, CDR2 SYDVKM. The CDR3: CASSLSGSNQPQHF. For the CDR3, the DNA is TGTGCCAGCAGTTTATCAGGTAGCAATCAGCCCCAGCATTTT.

This chain uses TRBV21-1 with TRBJ2-2; the table's D call, TRBD1, has no DNA check behind it. TRBV21-1 is listed as a pseudogene. CDR3 length equals 15 residues. CDR3 sequence (DNA): TGTGCCAGCAGGCAGCGACAGGGGGCAGGCGGGGAGCTGTTTTTT. This gives the protein CASRQRQGAGGELFF.

This chain uses TRBV7-2 with TRBJ2-1; 8 positions match TRBD2. The germline V gene encodes CDR1 SGHTA and CDR2 FQGNSA. The CDR3 spans 14 residues. V lost 2 bases, J lost 6 bases, and 3 bases stayed unmatched. In DNA form, the CDR3 reads TGTGCCAGCAGCTTAAATAGCGGGACCAATGAGCAGTTCTTC. It translates to CASSLNSGTNEQFF.

The chain has TRBV15 and TRBJ2-7; no definite D call. This CDR3 spans 10 amino acids. V was shortened by 0 bases and J by 13 bases, with 7 bases between the two germline ends. Looked up from germline, CDR1 is LNHNV and CDR2 is YYDKDF (reference sequence). CDR3 bases: TGTGCCACCAGCAGAGAAGGCGAATACTTC. It encodes CATSREGEYF.

V usage is TRBV28 and J usage is TRBJ2-1; D gene ambiguous. Germline V gives CDR1 MDHEN, CDR2 SYDVKM. V lost 6 bases, J lost 6 bases, and 3 bases lay in between. The CDR3 consists of 10 residues. CDR3 in amino acids: CASRGNEQFF. In DNA form, the CDR3 reads TGTGCCAGCAGAGGCAATGAGCAGTTCTTC.

The chain is built from TRBV7-6 and TRBJ1-1; TRBD1 might be the D (5 bases). The CDR3 covers 14 residues. Germline V gene data show CDR1 as SGHVS and CDR2 as FNYEAQ. The V and J ends lost 1 base and 1 base respectively, with 7 bases between them. The CDR3 DNA is TGTGCCAGCAGCTTAGGGGGACGGAACACTGAAGCTTTCTTT. Its translation is CASSLGGRNTEAFF.

The chain links TRBV19 to TRBJ1-1; the D is unclear. The CDR3 loop spans 13 amino acids. The V gene's germline CDR1 is LNHDA and CDR2 SQIVND (reference sequence). The V end was cut by 7 bases, the J end by 6 bases, with 15 bases between. The CDR3 DNA sequence: TGTGCCAGTACCACGCGGGGTGCCCCTGAAGCTTTCTTT. This gives the protein CASTTRGAPEAFF.

V gene TRBV6-6 combines with J gene TRBJ2-3; no firm D call. V shed 6 bases and J shed 1 base, with 14 bases lying between them. This CDR3 has 15 residues. CDR1 is MNHNY and CDR2 is SVGAGI in the germline V gene (reference sequence). The CDR3 spells CASSPSGWGTDTQYF. In nucleotides, the CDR3 is TGTGCCAGCAGCCCATCTGGGTGGGGCACAGATACGCAGTATTTT.

J is TRBJ2-7 and V is TRBV30; TRBD1 is a possible D gene (6 bases). CDR1 is GTSNPN and CDR2 is SVGIG in the germline V gene (reference sequence). The CDR3 extends over 13 amino acids. With 5 bases removed from V and 4 bases from J, the gap between germline ends came to 15 bases. The CDR3 DNA sequence: TGTGCCTGGGGAACCGGGACATCGTACGAGCAGTACTTC. The encoded protein is CAWGTGTSYEQYF.

The chain has TRBV19 and TRBJ2-1, with 7 bases that match TRBD2. Germline trimming cut 1 base from V and 4 bases from J; bases unmatched to any gene: 10. Looked up from germline, CDR1 is LNHDA and CDR2 is SQIVND (reference sequence). The CDR3 loop spans 17 amino acids. The CDR3 nucleotides read TGTGCCAGTAGTATAGGCCCCTCGCGGGGGATGTACAATGAGCAGTTCTTC. Translated, it gives CASSIGPSRGMYNEQFF.

The gene calls are TRBV5-1 and TRBJ1-1; maybe TRBD1 (5 bases). The V end was cut by 0 bases, the J end by 2 bases, with 11 bases between. In germline, CDR1 is SGHRS, CDR2 YFSETQ. The CDR3 is 15 amino acids. In nucleotides, the CDR3 is TGCGCCAGCAGCTTGGGAGGTCAGGGCAACACTGAAGCTTTCTTT. Protein sequence: CASSLGGQGNTEAFF.

This chain links TRBV11-3 with TRBJ2-3; 8 bases fit TRBD2. The ends lost 1 base at V and 4 bases at J; junction bases unmatched: 7. CDR3 length: 16 residues. CDR1 is SGHNT, CDR2 YENEEA, per germline. The CDR3 region has the DNA TGTGCCAGCAGCTTAGGGCGGGAGGAGGTTTCAGATACGCAGTATTTT. This sequence encodes CASSLGREEVSDTQYF.

This rearrangement joins TRBV11-3 to TRBJ2-1; 14 bases match TRBD2. This CDR3 spans 16 amino acids. The germline V gene encodes CDR1 SGHNT and CDR2 YENEEA. With V trimmed by 1 base and J by 10 bases, 6 bases remained unmatched. The CDR3, as DNA: TGTGCCAGCAGCTTAGGGGGACTAGCGGGAGAGGTGGAGCAGTTCTTC. This gives the protein CASSLGGLAGEVEQFF. Full variable domain (outside the CDR3, taken from reference TRBV11-3 and TRBJ2-1): EAGVVQSPRYKIIEKKQPVAFWCNPISGHNTLYWYLQNLGQGPELLIRYENEEAVDDSQLPKDRFSAERLKGVDSTLKIQPAELGDSAVYLCASSLGGLAGEVEQFFGPGTRLTVL.

The rearrangement links TRBV30 to TRBJ2-3; weak D call: TRBD2 (5 bases). From germline, CDR1 is GTSNPN and CDR2 SVGIG (reference sequence). V was cut by 3 bases and J by 4 bases, with 11 bases left in between. CDR3 length: 13 residues. The CDR3 nucleotides read TGTGCCTGGAGCTGGCTAGCAGCAGATACGCAGTATTTT. Its translation: CAWSWLAADTQYF. Looking up the rest from reference TRBV30 and TRBJ2-3 gives the full variable domain: SQTIHQWPATLVQPVGSPLSLECTVEGTSNPNLYWYRQAAGRGLQLLFYSVGIGQISSEVPQNLSASRPQDRQFILSSKKLLLSDSGFYLCAWSWLAADTQYFGPGTRLTVL.